Described below is a single T cell receptor (beta chain) sequence and its context. This sample stems from a study of cytomegalovirus exposure and HLA in healthy donors. V lost 7 bases, J lost 8 bases, and 7 bases stayed unmatched. Germline V gene lookup returns CDR1 SQVTM and CDR2 ANQGSEA. This CDR3 spans 13 amino acids. PCR employed 60 Vbeta and 13 Jbeta primers. Profiling relied on immunoSEQ multiplex PCR, and the TCRdb table lists in-frame clones only, not all of them. The sample has just over 150,000 clones, roughly 84% seen once. The sequenced material came from PBMCs. The chain joins TRBV29-1 to TRBJ1-4; TRBD1 agrees at 10 bases. The receptor's source is a woman younger than 35 in good health and CMV-seronegative. As DNA, the CDR3 is TGCAGCGGGTGGGACAGGGGAAACGAAAAACTGTTTTTT. Amino acid sequence: CSGWDRGNEKLFF.